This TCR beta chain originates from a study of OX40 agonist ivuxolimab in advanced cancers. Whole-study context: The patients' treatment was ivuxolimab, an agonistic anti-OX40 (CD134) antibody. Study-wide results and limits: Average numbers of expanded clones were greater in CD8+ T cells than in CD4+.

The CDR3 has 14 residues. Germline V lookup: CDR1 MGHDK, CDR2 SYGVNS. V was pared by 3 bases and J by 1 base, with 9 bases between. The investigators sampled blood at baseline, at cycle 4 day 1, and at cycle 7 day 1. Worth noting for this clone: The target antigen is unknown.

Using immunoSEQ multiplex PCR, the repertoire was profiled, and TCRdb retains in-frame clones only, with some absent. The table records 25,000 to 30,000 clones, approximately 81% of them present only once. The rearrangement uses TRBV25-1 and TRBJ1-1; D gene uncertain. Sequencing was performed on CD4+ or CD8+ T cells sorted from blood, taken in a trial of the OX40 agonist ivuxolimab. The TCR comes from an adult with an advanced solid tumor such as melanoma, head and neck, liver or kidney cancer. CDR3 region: CASSDGQRNTEAFF. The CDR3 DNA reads TGTGCCAGCAGTGACGGGCAGAGGAACACTGAAGCTTTCTTT.